These 27 T cell receptor beta chains were sequenced from one sample in a study of cytomegalovirus exposure and HLA in healthy donors. PCR was performed using 60 Vbeta and 13 Jbeta primers. The repertoire was sequenced with immunoSEQ multiplex PCR; TCRdb's copy has only in-frame clones and lacks some. The data show over 130,000 clones, with about 76% seen just once and 3.5% held by the top ten. The specimen was PBMCs. Receptor source: a human donor in good health.

This clone was found a few times. The rearrangement links TRBV6-8 to TRBJ1-1; D remains unclear. This CDR3 has 16 amino acids. Trimming cost V 3 bases and J 5 bases, with 19 bases left between them. The V gene's germline CDR1 is MNHGY and CDR2 SAAAGT. CDR3 amino acids: CASSYRELTWRTEAFF. Written as DNA, the CDR3 is TGTGCCAGCAGTTATAGGGAGTTGACTTGGCGAACTGAAGCTTTCTTT.

The V call is TRBV9, the J call TRBJ2-7; a possible D gene is TRBD2 (7 bases). Germline V gene data show CDR1 as SGDLS and CDR2 as YYNGEE. With 3 bases removed from V and 7 bases from J, the gap between germline ends came to 17 bases. The CDR3 totals 14 residues. The CDR3 bases are TGTGCCAGCAGCGCAAAGGGGGGGGCGGAAGAGCAGTACTTC. Amino acids: CASSAKGGAEEQYF.

This clone was observed a single time. The chain links TRBV7-3 to TRBJ2-2, with D uncertain. V lost 3 bases and J lost 2, with 4 bases in between. In germline, CDR1 is SGHTA, CDR2 FQGTGA. This CDR3 spans 13 amino acids. The CDR3 reads CASSFSNTGELFF. The CDR3 DNA follows: TGTGCCAGCAGCTTCAGTAACACCGGGGAGCTGTTTTTT.

CDR3 DNA: TGTGCCAGCTTGTTGCAGGCTACTGGATATTGGACAGATACGCAGTATTTT. Translation gives CASLLQATGYWTDTQYF. The genes are TRBV2 and TRBJ2-3; D unclear. V lost 8 bases, J lost 3 bases, and 24 bases lay in between. Germline CDR1 and CDR2: SNHLY and FYNNEI. This CDR3 contains 17 residues.

The rearrangement uses TRBV27 and TRBJ2-7; possible D gene TRBD1, 6 bases. V dropped 3 bases and J dropped 2 bases, with 14 bases sitting between them. From germline, CDR1 is MNHEY and CDR2 SMNVEV (reference sequence). The CDR3 totals 15 residues. CDR3 loop: CASSFLKAGAYEQYF. Here the CDR3 DNA reads TGTGCCAGCAGTTTCCTGAAGGCAGGGGCCTACGAGCAGTACTTC.

V usage is TRBV6-5 and J usage is TRBJ1-6, with 10 bases aligning to TRBD1. J gave up 7 bases and V 7 bases, and 4 bases lay outside the gene matches. This CDR3 region has 14 residues. CDR1 and CDR2 (germline): MNHEY, SVGAGI. The CDR3 sequence is CASTRTGGNSPLHF. The CDR3 DNA reads TGTGCCAGCACTAGGACAGGGGGGAATTCACCCCTCCACTTT.

About this clone: A read error may produce the germline difference seen at one junction end. V and J are TRBV7-2 and TRBJ1-2, with D possibly TRBD1 on 6 matching bases. Germline-derived CDR1 and CDR2 are SGHTA and FQGNSA. The CDR3 is 14 residues long. CDR3 sequence reads: CASSLDWGTIDYPF. CDR3 sequence (DNA): TGTGCCAGCAGCTTAGATTGGGGGACAATAGACTACCCCTTC. The full variable domain, completed using reference TRBV7-2 and TRBJ1-2, is GAGVSQSPSNKVTEKGKDVELRCDPISGHTALYWYRQSLGQGLEFLIYFQGNSAPDKSGLPSDRFSAERTGGSVSTLTIQRTQQEDSAVYLCASSLDWGTIDYPFGSGTRLTVV.

The chain couples TRBV10-3 to TRBJ2-7, with D possibly matching TRBD1 (5 bases). The CDR3 covers 12 residues. Germline lookup yields CDR1 ENHRY and CDR2 SYGVKD. The V end lost 3 bases, the J end lost 6 bases, and 9 bases lay between the germline ends. CDR3 amino acids: CAISDDSAEQYF. CDR3 sequence (DNA): TGTGCCATCAGTGATGACAGCGCCGAGCAGTACTTC.

The chain links TRBV25-1 to TRBJ2-7; 10 bases are a match to TRBD1. Germline CDR1 MGHDK, CDR2 SYGVNS. J gave up 2 bases and V 6 bases, and 10 bases lay outside the gene matches. The CDR3 spans 16 residues. The CDR3 region is CASSRTGTGDPYEQYF. CDR3 coding DNA: TGTGCCAGCAGCCGGACCGGGACAGGGGACCCCTACGAGCAGTACTTC.

The rearrangement uses TRBV19 and TRBJ2-5, with D perhaps matching TRBD1 (5 bases). The V end was cut by 7 bases, the J end by 0 bases, with 15 bases between. Germline V lookup: CDR1 LNHDA, CDR2 SQIVND (reference sequence). This CDR3 has 15 residues. CDR3 in amino acids: CASKLQATYQETQYF. DNA of the CDR3: TGTGCCAGTAAGCTACAGGCCACGTACCAAGAGACCCAGTACTTC.

J is TRBJ1-6 and V is TRBV27; D is undetermined. V lost 3 bases and J 7 bases, leaving 19 bases between the germline ends. Germline V gene lookup returns CDR1 MNHEY and CDR2 SMNVEV (reference sequence). CDR3 length equals 17 residues. In DNA form, the CDR3 reads TGTGCCAGCAGTTTCCTTGTGGGTCCTAGTGGGAATTCACCCCTCCACTTT. Translating it yields CASSFLVGPSGNSPLHF.

This sequence joins TRBV4-3 and TRBJ2-7; maybe TRBD2 (6 bases). Deletions cut 0 bases from V and 6 bases from J, with 18 bases between. The CDR3 is 16 residues long. Germline-derived CDR1 and CDR2 are LGHNA and YSLEER. The CDR3 DNA sequence: TGCGCCAGCAGCCAAGATATCGGGCTAGCGACTTCCGAGCAGTACTTC. It codes for CASSQDIGLATSEQYF.

The V and J genes are TRBV28 and TRBJ2-1; 7 bases are shared with TRBD2. The germline CDR1 and CDR2 sequences are MDHEN and SYDVKM. Losses at the gene ends were 3 bases for V and 5 bases for J; bases not matched to a gene: 7. The CDR3 has 15 residues. The DNA for the CDR3 is TGTGCCAGCAGTTTCCTAGCGGAGACGAACAATGAGCAGTTCTTC. Protein sequence: CASSFLAETNNEQFF.

CDR3 in DNA: TGTGCCAGCAGCCTTAGAATAGCCGGGGGGCGGGCCAACGTCCTGACTTTC. This gives the protein CASSLRIAGGRANVLTF. This rearrangement joins TRBV7-8 to TRBJ2-6; a possible D gene is TRBD2 (7 bases). CDR3 size: 17 residues. Per germline, CDR1 SGHVS and CDR2 FQNEAQ. V lost 5 bases and J 5 bases, leaving 19 bases between the germline ends. The full variable domain, completed using reference TRBV7-8 and TRBJ2-6, is GAGVSQSPRYKVAKRGQDVALRCDPISGHVSLFWYQQALGQGPEFLTYFQNEAQLDKSGLPSDRFFAERPEGSVSTLKIQRTQQEDSAVYLCASSLRIAGGRANVLTFGAGSRLTVL.

The rearrangement joins TRBV28 to TRBJ1-4, with D tentatively TRBD1 (5 bases). Germline V gene data show CDR1 as MDHEN and CDR2 as SYDVKM. This CDR3 is 13 amino acids long. V dropped 7 bases and J dropped 8 bases, with 14 bases sitting between them. CDR3 protein: CASIGRGYEKLFF. In nucleotides, the CDR3 is TGTGCCAGCATCGGTAGGGGATACGAAAAACTGTTTTTT.

The chain recombines TRBV27 with TRBJ2-7; TRBD1 matches at 12 bases. The germline V gene encodes CDR1 MNHEY and CDR2 SMNVEV (reference sequence). V trimming: 4 bases; J trimming: 7 bases; junction bases outside the gene matches: 5. This CDR3 comprises 14 residues. The CDR3 DNA reads TGTGCCAGCAGTTGGGGACAGGGGGCGCGGGAGCAGTACTTC. This sequence encodes CASSWGQGAREQYF.

This chain joins TRBV6-5 and TRBJ2-1; 8 nucleotides align to TRBD2. The germline CDR1 and CDR2 sequences are MNHEY and SVGAGI. V lost 8 bases to trimming and J lost 7 bases; unmatched junction nucleotides: 10. The CDR3 consists of 14 residues. CDR3 sequence reads: CASHTPGLENEQFF. The CDR3 DNA reads TGTGCCAGCCACACCCCGGGACTAGAAAATGAGCAGTTCTTC.

This chain links TRBV11-2 with TRBJ2-1; D is unresolved. From germline, CDR1 is SGHAT and CDR2 FQNNGV. CDR3 size: 12 residues. V lost 5 bases to trimming and J lost 7 bases, with 9 bases between them. The CDR3: CASSVGLNEQFF. The CDR3 DNA reads as TGTGCCAGCAGCGTCGGTCTTAATGAGCAGTTCTTC.

The J gene is TRBJ2-7, the V gene TRBV6-5; D is unclear. The CDR3 spans 15 residues. Deletions cut 6 bases from V and 3 bases from J, with 18 bases between. Germline CDR1 and CDR2: MNHEY and SVGAGI. The chain's CDR3 is CASRPGSPFLYEQYF. DNA of the CDR3: TGTGCCAGCAGGCCCGGGTCCCCCTTTCTCTACGAGCAGTACTTC.

About this clone: A read error may account for a junction end that differs from germline. CDR3 coding DNA: TGTTCCAGCAGCAGGGGCGGAGAAAAACTGTTTTTT. Its translation: CSSSRGGEKLFF. The V gene is TRBV7-9, the J gene TRBJ1-4; D may be TRBD1 (6 bases). Germline V gives CDR1 SEHNR, CDR2 FQNEAQ (reference sequence). The CDR3 has 12 amino acids.

The chain couples TRBV14 to TRBJ2-7; 8 bases match TRBD1. Unmatched junction bases numbered 12, after V lost 5 bases and J lost 6 bases. The CDR3 consists of 15 residues. CDR1 is SGHDN, CDR2 FVKESK, per germline. CDR3 sequence reads: CASSWNQGAISEQYF. CDR3 sequence (DNA): TGTGCCAGCAGCTGGAACCAGGGGGCCATTAGCGAGCAGTACTTC.

A few counts support this clone. V and J are TRBV5-4 and TRBJ1-1; 8 bases are a match to TRBD1. Germline CDR1 SGHNT, CDR2 YYREEE (reference sequence). This CDR3 comprises 16 residues. V was pared by 3 bases and J by 7 bases, with 14 bases of the junction left unmatched. CDR3 loop: CASSSGRDRQRGEAFF. The CDR3 bases are TGTGCCAGCAGCTCCGGCCGGGACAGGCAGAGGGGTGAAGCTTTCTTT.

V usage is TRBV27 and J usage is TRBJ2-7; D gene uncertain. The germline V and J ends were trimmed by 8 bases and 4 bases, with 18 bases remaining between them. The CDR3 contains 14 residues. Germline V CDR1 and CDR2: MNHEY, SMNVEV (reference sequence). The CDR3 nucleotides read TGTGCCAGCCGCCCCGCATCCGAGGCGTACGAGCAGTACTTC. Its translation: CASRPASEAYEQYF.

V is TRBV2 and J is TRBJ1-1; no clear D gene. CDR1 and CDR2 (germline): SNHLY, FYNNEI. The CDR3 is made up of 11 amino acids. Trimming removed 4 bases at V and 10 bases at J, with 10 bases between. DNA of the CDR3: TGTGCCAGCAGTGTCCTAAGCGGAGCTTTCTTT. This sequence encodes CASSVLSGAFF.

This chain connects TRBV10-3 to TRBJ2-7, with TRBD2 matching over 9 bases. Germline CDR1 is ENHRY and CDR2 is SYGVKD. The ends lost 3 bases at V and 1 base at J; junction bases unmatched: 16. This CDR3 is 19 amino acids long. The CDR3 DNA follows: TGTGCCATCAGTGATAGTGTTTTTGGGGAGCGGGGGGATTCCTACGAGCAGTACTTC. Translating it yields CAISDSVFGERGDSYEQYF.

The chain couples TRBV5-1 to TRBJ2-2; D is unclear. V lost 3 bases and J 3 bases, leaving 12 bases between the germline ends. Germline V gene data show CDR1 as SGHRS and CDR2 as YFSETQ. The CDR3 runs 15 residues. The CDR3 coding sequence is TGCGCCAGCAGCTCCCGACACGCTGACACCGGGGAGCTGTTTTTT. Its translation: CASSSRHADTGELFF.

The chain is built from TRBV18 and TRBJ2-7, with 11 bases fitting TRBD2. This CDR3 contains 17 residues. V lost 3 bases, J lost 3 bases, and 10 bases stayed unmatched. CDR1 and CDR2 (germline): KGHSH, LQKENI. The CDR3 region has the DNA TGTGCCAGCTCACCCTTTCATGGGACTAGCGGAATCTACGAGCAGTACTTC. Translating it yields CASSPFHGTSGIYEQYF.